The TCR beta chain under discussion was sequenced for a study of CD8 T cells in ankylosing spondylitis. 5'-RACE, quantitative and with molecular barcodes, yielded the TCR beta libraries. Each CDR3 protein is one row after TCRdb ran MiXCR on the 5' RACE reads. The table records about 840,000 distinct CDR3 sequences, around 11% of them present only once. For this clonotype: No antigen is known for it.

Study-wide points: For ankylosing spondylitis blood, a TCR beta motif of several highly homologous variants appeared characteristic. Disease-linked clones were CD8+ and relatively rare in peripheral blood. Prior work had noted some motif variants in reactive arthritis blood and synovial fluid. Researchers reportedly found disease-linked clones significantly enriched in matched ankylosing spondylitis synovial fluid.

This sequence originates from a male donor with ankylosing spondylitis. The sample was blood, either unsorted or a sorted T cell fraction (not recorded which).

This chain's CDR3 is CASRGDGYYGYTF. The DNA of the CDR3 is TGTGCCAGCAGGGGGGACGGCTACTATGGCTACACCTTC. The chain joins TRBV6-1 to TRBJ1-2, with a weak D call TRBD1 (5 bases). CDR1 is MNHNS and CDR2 is SASEGT in the germline V gene. The CDR3 sequence is 13 residues long. The ends were cut back, 6 bases at V and 3 bases at J, with 11 bases in the middle.